The clone carrying this TCR beta chain was picked up a small number of times. The germline V and J ends were trimmed by 1 base and 6 bases, with 8 bases remaining between them. Germline loops: CDR1 SGHAT, CDR2 FQNNGV. This CDR3 region has 13 residues. This sample is part of a study of cytomegalovirus exposure and HLA in healthy donors. PCR primers comprised 60 Vbeta and 13 Jbeta primers. Assay used: immunoSEQ multiplex PCR; TCRdb lists only in-frame clones, some missing. This table has about 130,000 clones, more than 60% appearing once. Sequencing input: PBMCs. The V and J genes are TRBV11-2 and TRBJ2-3, with D unclear. The sequence derives from a woman in her 40s in good health and CMV-seropositive. Written as DNA, the CDR3 is TGTGCCAGCAGCTTAGTTAACCAGGATACGCAGTATTTT. The encoded protein is CASSLVNQDTQYF.